This T cell receptor (beta chain) was profiled in a study of blood T cell repertoires in COVID-19. Study at large: Samples came from the United States, Italy and Spain, spanning acute and convalescent COVID-19.

The ends were cut back, 5 bases at V and 1 base at J, with 5 bases in the middle. Per germline, CDR1 SGHVS and CDR2 FNYEAQ. This CDR3 spans 12 amino acids. As handled by the study authors: Nucleated cell number was recorded as an estimate derived from reference gene primer amplification. The data were produced by immunoSEQ multiplex PCR, yet TCRdb's version contains in-frame clones alone and is incomplete. The V and J calls and clone size are taken from that table; D and trimming were inferred from the DNA. The profile covers 30,000 to 45,000 clones, with around four fifths appearing a single time and 14% taken by the ten largest.

The chain couples TRBV7-6 to TRBJ2-5, with D hard to call. The receptor was derived from a human donor in a cohort sampled during active COVID-19. Material: peripheral blood. CDR3 sequence reads: CASSPSQETQYF. DNA for the CDR3: TGTGCCAGCAGCCCTAGCCAAGAGACCCAGTACTTC.